The T cell receptor (beta chain) under discussion was sequenced for a study of cytomegalovirus exposure and HLA in healthy donors. Study-wide points: Later work associated fewer than 20,000 TCR beta sequences with HLA alleles at 0.05 false discovery rate. In vitro data verified a few CMV-associated chains as specific for CMV antigens.

Both 60 Vbeta primers and 13 Jbeta primers went into the PCR. The protocol was immunoSEQ multiplex PCR, while the TCRdb copy is restricted to in-frame clones and leaves out a portion. The table shows about 160,000 clones, with 60% to 80% occurring only once. V dropped 5 bases and J dropped 3; count of bases not matched to a gene: 2. CDR1 and CDR2 from the germline V gene are SGHTA and FQGTGA. The CDR3 is 13 residues long. This clone was counted a few times. The target antigen is unknown. The chain uses TRBV7-3 and TRBJ1-1; 8 nucleotides agree with TRBD1. Sample: PBMCs. The source is a man aged 30 to 45 in good health and CMV-seropositive. The CDR3 DNA is TGTGCCAGCAGCAAACAGGGGGACACTGAAGCTTTCTTT. Translation gives CASSKQGDTEAFF.